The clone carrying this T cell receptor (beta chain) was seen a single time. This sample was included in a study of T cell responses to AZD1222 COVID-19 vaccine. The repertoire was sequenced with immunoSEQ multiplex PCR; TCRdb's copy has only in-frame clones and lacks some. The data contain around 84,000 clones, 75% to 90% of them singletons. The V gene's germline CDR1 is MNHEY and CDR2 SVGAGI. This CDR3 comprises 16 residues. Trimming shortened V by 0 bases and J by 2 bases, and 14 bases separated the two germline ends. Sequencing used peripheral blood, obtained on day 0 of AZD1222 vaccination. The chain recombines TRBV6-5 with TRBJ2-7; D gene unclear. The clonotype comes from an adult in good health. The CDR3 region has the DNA TGTGCCAGCAGTTACTCGAATCAAGGCCCTACCTACGAGCAGTACTTC. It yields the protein CASSYSNQGPTYEQYF.